The 11 T cell receptor beta chains listed next were all sequenced from one sample in a study of persistence of HIV-infected CD4 T cells. Cells were stimulated with overlapping HIV-1 Gag 15-mer peptides. CD40L-negative CD69-negative CD45RO-high memory CD4+ T cells were sorted as populations depleted of antigen-responding cells. The antigens of these receptors remain unknown. The libraries were made with immunoSEQ version 4 in survey mode. The assay was immunoSEQ multiplex PCR, and TCRdb's table has in-frame clones only and misses some. Of about 36,000 clones in the sample, 85% to 90% were seen once. Sequenced here: cultured CD4+ T cells from PBMCs, sampled from a patient who received antiretroviral therapy. These receptors originate from an adult with HIV. The donor label of this sample is uncertain.

The chain links TRBV4-1 to TRBJ1-3; D uncertain. The CDR3 is made up of 19 amino acids. Per the germline V gene, CDR1 is MGHRA and CDR2 is YSYEKL. Trimming removed 0 bases from V and 0 bases from J, with 18 bases in between. The DNA of the CDR3 is TGCGCCAGCAGCCAAGATACCAGTTTCGGCGGCCTCTCTGGAAACACCATATATTTT. It yields the protein CASSQDTSFGGLSGNTIYF.

The chain recombines TRBV28 with TRBJ2-2; D possibly corresponds to TRBD1 (6 bases). Trimming cost V 8 bases and J 4 bases, with 20 bases left between them. The CDR3 totals 16 residues. Germline CDR1 and CDR2: MDHEN and SYDVKM. DNA for the CDR3: TGTGCCAGCCTTTGGGGGACATTTAGAGTCACCGGGGAGCTGTTTTTT. It translates to CASLWGTFRVTGELFF.

V is TRBV5-6 and J is TRBJ2-7; D gene ambiguous. The CDR3 runs 14 residues. Germline V gene data show CDR1 as SGHDT and CDR2 as YYEEEE. Trimming left V 1 base short and J 5 bases short, with 13 bases between. CDR3 sequence: CASSLRLGNHEQYF. In nucleotides, the CDR3 is TGTGCCAGCAGCTTGCGTCTGGGGAACCACGAGCAGTACTTC.

The gene calls are TRBV7-6 and TRBJ2-5; 11 bases agree with TRBD1. This CDR3 has 15 residues. CDR1 and CDR2 from the germline V gene are SGHVS and FNYEAQ. Trimming cost V 5 bases and J 5 bases; bases outside gene matches: 7. CDR3 amino acids: CASSPGTGGLETQYF. CDR3 sequence (DNA): TGTGCCAGCAGCCCAGGGACAGGGGGGCTGGAGACCCAGTACTTC.

The chain recombines TRBV5-1 with TRBJ1-6, with D perhaps matching TRBD1 (5 bases). Trimming stripped 1 base from V and 0 bases from J, with 17 bases between. The CDR3 is 19 amino acids. The V gene's germline CDR1 is SGHRS and CDR2 YFSETQ. The CDR3 region is CASSLSPQGRSSYNSPLHF. The DNA of the CDR3 is TGCGCCAGCAGCTTGAGTCCCCAGGGTCGGAGCTCCTATAATTCACCCCTCCACTTT.

The chain recombines TRBV27 with TRBJ2-3, with D tentatively TRBD1 or TRBD2 (6 bases each). The CDR3 has 13 residues. Germline V gives CDR1 MNHEY, CDR2 SMNVEV (reference sequence). The ends were cut back, 7 bases at V and 4 bases at J, with 12 bases in the middle. CDR3: CASMVGGADTQYF. In DNA, the CDR3 is TGTGCCAGCATGGTGGGGGGCGCAGATACGCAGTATTTT.

This clone was seen a few times. The rearrangement uses TRBV5-5 and TRBJ1-3; no definite D call. The V gene's germline CDR1 is SGHKS and CDR2 YYEKEE (reference sequence). V was pared by 4 bases and J by 0 bases, with 8 bases between. The CDR3 is made up of 14 amino acids. The DNA of the CDR3 is TGTGCCAGCAGCATAAACCCCTCTGGAAACACCATATATTTT. Translation: CASSINPSGNTIYF.

V usage is TRBV2 and J usage is TRBJ2-2; 8 bases match TRBD2. The CDR3 runs 15 residues. CDR1 and CDR2 (germline): SNHLY, FYNNEI. The V and J ends lost 6 bases and 6 bases, in that order; junction bases with no gene match: 9. DNA of the CDR3: TGTGCCAGCAGGGGGATAGCGGGGTTCTCCGGGGAGCTGTTTTTT. As protein: CASRGIAGFSGELFF.

The CDR3 is CASRITGKSGPQHF. The CDR3 DNA follows: TGTGCCAGCAGAATAACAGGGAAATCGGGGCCCCAGCATTTT. The J gene is TRBJ1-5, the V gene TRBV2; TRBD1 is a possible D gene (6 bases). Germline V gene lookup returns CDR1 SNHLY and CDR2 FYNNEI. This CDR3 contains 14 residues. The V end was cut by 6 bases, the J end by 9 bases, with 18 bases between.

This chain links TRBV10-3 with TRBJ1-1; unclear D gene. Germline CDR1 and CDR2: ENHRY and SYGVKD. The CDR3 extends over 15 amino acids. V lost 4 bases, J lost 3 bases, and 15 bases lay in between. Here the CDR3 DNA reads TGTGCCATCAGTGTCCGCGGGGATGGGGACACTGAAGCTTTCTTT. Its protein product is CAISVRGDGDTEAFF.

This chain links TRBV28 with TRBJ2-7, with D perhaps matching TRBD2 (6 bases). This CDR3 spans 16 amino acids. V lost 4 bases to trimming and J lost 0 bases, with 16 bases between them. Germline assignment: CDR1 MDHEN and CDR2 SYDVKM. Here the CDR3 reads CASSSGGVGSSYEQYF. In DNA form, the CDR3 reads TGTGCCAGCAGTTCAGGAGGGGTTGGCAGCTCCTACGAGCAGTACTTC.